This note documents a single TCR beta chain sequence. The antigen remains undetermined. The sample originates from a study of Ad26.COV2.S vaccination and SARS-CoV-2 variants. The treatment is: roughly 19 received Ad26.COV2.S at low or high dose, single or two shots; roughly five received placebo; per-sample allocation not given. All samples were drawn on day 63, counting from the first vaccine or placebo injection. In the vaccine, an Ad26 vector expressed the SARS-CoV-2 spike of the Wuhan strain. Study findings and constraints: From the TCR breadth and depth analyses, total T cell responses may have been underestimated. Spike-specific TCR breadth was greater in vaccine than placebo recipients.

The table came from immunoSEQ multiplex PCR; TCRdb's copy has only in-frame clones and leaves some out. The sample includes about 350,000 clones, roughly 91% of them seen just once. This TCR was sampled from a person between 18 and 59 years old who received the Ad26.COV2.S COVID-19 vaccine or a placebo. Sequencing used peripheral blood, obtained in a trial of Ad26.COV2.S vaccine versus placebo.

The CDR3 region has the DNA TGTGCCAGCAGTTACTCGGGACAGGGGCGAAACACCATATATTTT. It yields the protein CASSYSGQGRNTIYF. The chain links TRBV2 to TRBJ1-3, with TRBD1 matching over 10 bases. The CDR3 is 15 amino acids. V shed 5 bases, J shed 5 bases, and the junction held 6 bases outside the gene matches. The V gene's germline CDR1 is SNHLY and CDR2 FYNNEI.